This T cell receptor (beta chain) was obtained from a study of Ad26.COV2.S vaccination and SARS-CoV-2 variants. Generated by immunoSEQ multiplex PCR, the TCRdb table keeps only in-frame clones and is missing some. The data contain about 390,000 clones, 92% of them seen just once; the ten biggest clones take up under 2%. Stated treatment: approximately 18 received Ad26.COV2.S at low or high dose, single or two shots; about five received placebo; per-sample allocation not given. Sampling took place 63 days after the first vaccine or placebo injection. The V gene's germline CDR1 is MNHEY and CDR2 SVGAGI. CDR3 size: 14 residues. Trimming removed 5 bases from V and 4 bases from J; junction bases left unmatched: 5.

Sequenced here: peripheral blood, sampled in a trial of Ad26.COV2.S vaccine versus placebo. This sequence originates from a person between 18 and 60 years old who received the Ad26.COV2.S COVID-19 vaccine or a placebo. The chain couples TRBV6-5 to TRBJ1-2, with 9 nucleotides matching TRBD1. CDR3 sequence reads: CASSPGQGSYGYTF. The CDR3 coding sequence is TGTGCCAGCAGTCCGGGACAGGGCTCCTATGGCTACACCTTC.